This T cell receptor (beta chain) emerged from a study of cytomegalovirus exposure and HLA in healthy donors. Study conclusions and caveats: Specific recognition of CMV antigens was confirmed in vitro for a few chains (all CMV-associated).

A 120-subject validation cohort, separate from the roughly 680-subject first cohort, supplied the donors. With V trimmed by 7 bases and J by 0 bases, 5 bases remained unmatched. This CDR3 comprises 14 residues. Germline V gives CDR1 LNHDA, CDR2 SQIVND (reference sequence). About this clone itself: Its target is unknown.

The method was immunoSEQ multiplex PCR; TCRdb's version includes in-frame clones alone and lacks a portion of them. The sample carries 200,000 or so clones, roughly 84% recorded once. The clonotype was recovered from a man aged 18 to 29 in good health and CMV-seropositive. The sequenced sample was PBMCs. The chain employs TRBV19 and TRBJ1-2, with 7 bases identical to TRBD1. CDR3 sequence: CASTPQGPNYGYTF. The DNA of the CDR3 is TGTGCCAGTACCCCACAGGGGCCTAACTATGGCTACACCTTC.